A selection of T cell receptor beta chains follows, all from one sample in a study of cytomegalovirus exposure and HLA in healthy donors. The repertoire was sequenced with immunoSEQ multiplex PCR; TCRdb's copy has only in-frame clones and lacks some. This sample has tens of thousands of clones, with more than 70% found just once. Sample: PBMCs. These receptor sequences come from a man aged 25-45 years in good health and CMV-seronegative. Each CDR3 is given with its conserved first and last residue. D genes are given only for firm matches. Only part of the rows carry a size: once, few, many, or a class if the clone is expanded.

.,.,TRBJ1-6,TRBV19,TGTGCCAGTAGTCATCGAGATTCACCCCTCCACTTT,CASSHRDSPLHF
.,TRBD2,TRBJ2-7,TRBV7-2,TGTGCCAGCAGCTCTTTGAGCGGGAACGAGCAGTACTTC,CASSSLSGNEQYF
.,.,TRBJ1-1,TRBV19,TGTGCCAGTAGTACGATGGGGGGGCCAGGCGCTGAAGCTTTCTTT,CASSTMGGPGAEAFF
.,.,TRBJ2-7,TRBV7-9,TGTGCCAGCAGCTTCCTCTCCTACGAGCAGTACTTC,CASSFLSYEQYF
.,.,TRBJ2-7,TRBV6-6,TGTGCCAGCAGTTTACTCGGGTCCTCCTACGAGCAGTACTTC,CASSLLGSSYEQYF
.,TRBD2,TRBJ2-1,TRBV2,TGTGCCAGCAGTGAAACTAGCGGGAGCTCCTACAATGAGCAGTTCTTC,CASSETSGSSYNEQFF
.,.,TRBJ1-2,TRBV4-3,TGCGCCAGCAGCCTCTACGGGGGGGGCCGGGGCTACACCTTC,CASSLYGGGRGYTF
.,.,TRBJ1-5,TRBV2,TGTGCCGGCAGGTTTGGACAAAGCTTATATAGCAATCAGCCCCAGCATTTT,CAGRFGQSLYSNQPQHF
few,.,TRBJ2-1,TRBV19,TGTGCCAGTAGTACCAGAGGGGGGGCCGGTGAGCAGTTCTTC,CASSTRGGAGEQFF
.,.,TRBJ2-1,TRBV5-1,TGCGCCAGCAGTCGCCGGATGGGTGACAGGATGTACAATGAGCAGTTCTTC,CASSRRMGDRMYNEQFF
.,TRBD1,TRBJ1-6,TRBV7-9,TGTTCCAGCAGCCCGACAGGGGGCTTTAATTCACCCCTCCACTTT,CSSSPTGGFNSPLHF
.,.,TRBJ1-3,TRBV5-4,TGTGCCAGCAGCTTGGACAAGCAGGGAACCCTCTCTGGAAACACCATATATTTT,CASSLDKQGTLSGNTIYF
.,TRBD1,TRBJ1-2,TRBV7-2,TGTGCCAGCAGCCCGCAGTGGTGGGACAGGGTGAAGTATGGCTACACCTTC,CASSPQWWDRVKYGYTF
.,.,TRBJ1-4,TRBV7-9,TGTGCCAGCAGACCATCATCGGGGGAAAAACTGTTTTTT,CASRPSSGEKLFF
.,TRBD1,TRBJ2-7,TRBV10-3,TGTGCCATCAATAAGGACAGGGTTACCTACGAGCAGTACTTC,CAINKDRVTYEQYF
.,TRBD2,TRBJ2-4,TRBV18,TGTGCCAGCTCAAGAGGGCGGGAGCAAAACATTCAGTACTTC,CASSRGREQNIQYF
.,TRBD1,TRBJ1-4,TRBV4-3,TGCGCCAGCAGCCATTGGACAGGGGTCCGAACTAATGAAAAACTGTTTTTT,CASSHWTGVRTNEKLFF
.,TRBD2,TRBJ2-1,TRBV5-1,TGCGCCAGCAGCCCCCGACTAGCGGACTACAATGAGCAGTTCTTC,CASSPRLADYNEQFF
few,TRBD2,TRBJ2-3,TRBV9,TGTGCCAGCAGCGAACTAGCGGTAGGCACAGATACGCAGTATTTT,CASSELAVGTDTQYF
.,.,TRBJ1-2,TRBV19,TGTGCCAGTAGTATTATTGGGCAGGGGCCTAACTATGGCTACACCTTC,CASSIIGQGPNYGYTF
.,TRBD1,TRBJ2-2,TRBV9,TGTGCCAGCAGGGCCTCGACAGGGTTCACCGGGGAGCTGTTTTTT,CASRASTGFTGELFF
.,TRBD2,TRBJ2-3,TRBV7-2,TGTGCCAGCAGCTTCCGACTAGCGGATACGCAGTATTTT,CASSFRLADTQYF
.,.,TRBJ2-7,TRBV6-1,TGTGCCAGCAGTGAGAGAGGGCTTAGCTCCTACGAGCAGTACTTC,CASSERGLSSYEQYF
.,TRBD1,TRBJ2-2,TRBV5-1,TGCGCCAGCAGGGAGGAACTTTGGACAGGGAACACCGGGGAGCTGTTTTTT,CASREELWTGNTGELFF
.,.,TRBJ1-3,TRBV4-1,TGCGCCAGCAGCCAAGATGGGTTGTTTGGGGGGAACCCCTCTGGAAACACCATATATTTT,CASSQDGLFGGNPSGNTIYF
.,.,TRBJ2-1,TRBV27,TGTGCCAGCAGTTGGCGGGGAGATACCTACAATGAGCAGTTCTTC,CASSWRGDTYNEQFF